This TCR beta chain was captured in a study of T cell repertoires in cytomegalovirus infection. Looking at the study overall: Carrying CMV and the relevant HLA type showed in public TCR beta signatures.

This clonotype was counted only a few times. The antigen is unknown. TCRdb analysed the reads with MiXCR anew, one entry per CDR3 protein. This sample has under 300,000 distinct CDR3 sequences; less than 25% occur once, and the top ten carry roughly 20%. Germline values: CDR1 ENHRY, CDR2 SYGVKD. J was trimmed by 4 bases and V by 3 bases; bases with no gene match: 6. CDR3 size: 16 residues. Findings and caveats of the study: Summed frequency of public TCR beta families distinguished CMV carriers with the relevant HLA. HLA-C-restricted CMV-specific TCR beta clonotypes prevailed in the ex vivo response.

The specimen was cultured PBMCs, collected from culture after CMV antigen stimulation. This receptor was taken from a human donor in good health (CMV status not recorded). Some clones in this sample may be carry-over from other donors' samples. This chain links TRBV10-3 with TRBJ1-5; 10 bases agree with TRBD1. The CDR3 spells CAISEWGQGSNQPQHF. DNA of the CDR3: TGTGCCATCAGTGAATGGGGACAGGGGTCGAATCAGCCCCAGCATTTT.